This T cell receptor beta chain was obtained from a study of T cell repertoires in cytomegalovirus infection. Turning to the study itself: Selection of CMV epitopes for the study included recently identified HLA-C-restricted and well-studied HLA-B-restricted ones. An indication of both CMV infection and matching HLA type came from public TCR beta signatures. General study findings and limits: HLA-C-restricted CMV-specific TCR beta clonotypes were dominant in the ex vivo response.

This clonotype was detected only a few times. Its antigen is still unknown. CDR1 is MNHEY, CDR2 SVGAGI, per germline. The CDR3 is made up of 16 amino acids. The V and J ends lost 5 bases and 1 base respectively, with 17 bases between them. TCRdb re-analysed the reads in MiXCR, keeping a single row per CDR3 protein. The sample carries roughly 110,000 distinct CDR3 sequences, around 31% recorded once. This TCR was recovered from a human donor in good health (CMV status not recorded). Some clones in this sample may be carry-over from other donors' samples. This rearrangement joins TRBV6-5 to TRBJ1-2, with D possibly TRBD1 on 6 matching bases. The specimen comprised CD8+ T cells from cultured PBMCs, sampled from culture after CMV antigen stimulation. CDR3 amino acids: CASSHPGTQDNYGYTF. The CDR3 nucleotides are TGTGCCAGCAGTCACCCCGGGACACAAGATAACTATGGCTACACCTTC.